This entry describes one TCR beta chain. Its matching antigen is unknown. The data are from a study of T cells in localized non-small cell lung cancer. Study results and limitations: Uninvolved adjacent lung had higher T cell clonality than tumor and all other tissues. Longer overall survival associated with higher blood T cell density; shorter survival with higher adjacent-lung clonality. Heterogeneity cannot be ruled out, as sequencing used one tumor region only. Out of the top 100 tumor clones, a median approximately 61 were seen in adjacent lung.

Produced via immunoSEQ multiplex PCR; TCRdb's table is partial and in-frame only. Of tens of thousands of clones listed, roughly 89% are singletons. Germline V gene data show CDR1 as MNHEY and CDR2 as SMNVEV (reference sequence). V lost 4 bases and J lost 13, with 10 bases in between. This CDR3 is 11 amino acids long. The chain joins TRBV27 to TRBJ1-4, with D tentatively TRBD1 (5 bases). Sequences were derived from peripheral blood, sampled before any cancer treatment. This TCR derives from a man aged 40 to 69 with stage I squamous cell lung carcinoma. This CDR3 reads CASSSGIRLFF. In DNA form, the CDR3 reads TGTGCCAGCAGTTCAGGGATAAGACTGTTTTTT.